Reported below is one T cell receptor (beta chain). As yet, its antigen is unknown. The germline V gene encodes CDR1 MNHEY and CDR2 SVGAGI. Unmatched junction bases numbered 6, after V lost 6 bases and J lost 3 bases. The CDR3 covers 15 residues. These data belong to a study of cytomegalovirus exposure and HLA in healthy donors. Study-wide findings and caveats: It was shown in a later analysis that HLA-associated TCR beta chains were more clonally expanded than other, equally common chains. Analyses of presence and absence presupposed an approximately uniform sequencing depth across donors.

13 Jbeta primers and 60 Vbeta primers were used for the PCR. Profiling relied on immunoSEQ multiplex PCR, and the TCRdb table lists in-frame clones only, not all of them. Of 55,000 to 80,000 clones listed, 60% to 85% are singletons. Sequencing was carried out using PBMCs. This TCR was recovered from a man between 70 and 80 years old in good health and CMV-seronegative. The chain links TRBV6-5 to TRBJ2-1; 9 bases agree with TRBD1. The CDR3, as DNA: TGTGCCAGCAGATCAGACAGGGGGGGCTACAATGAGCAGTTCTTC. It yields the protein CASRSDRGGYNEQFF.